This TCR beta chain appears in the sequencing data of a study of cytomegalovirus exposure and HLA in healthy donors. This PCR relied on a set of 60 Vbeta primers and 13 Jbeta primers. Libraries were prepared by immunoSEQ multiplex PCR; TCRdb keeps only in-frame clonotypes and omits some of them. The sample has about 120,000 clones; more than 70% are singletons. On this clone itself: Antigen unknown.

Germline V gene data show CDR1 as MDHEN and CDR2 as SYDVKM. V shed 7 bases, J shed 5 bases, and the junction held 3 bases outside the gene matches. This CDR3 region has 12 residues. Study-wide results and caveats: Across donors, sequencing depth was assumed by presence/absence analyses to be roughly uniform.

Sequencing was performed on PBMCs. The sequence was obtained from a man aged 50-60 years in good health and CMV-seronegative. This chain links TRBV28 with TRBJ2-3, with 7 bases identical to TRBD2. The CDR3 DNA is TGTGCCAGCACGCGGGGGTTAGATACGCAGTATTTT. Amino acids: CASTRGLDTQYF.